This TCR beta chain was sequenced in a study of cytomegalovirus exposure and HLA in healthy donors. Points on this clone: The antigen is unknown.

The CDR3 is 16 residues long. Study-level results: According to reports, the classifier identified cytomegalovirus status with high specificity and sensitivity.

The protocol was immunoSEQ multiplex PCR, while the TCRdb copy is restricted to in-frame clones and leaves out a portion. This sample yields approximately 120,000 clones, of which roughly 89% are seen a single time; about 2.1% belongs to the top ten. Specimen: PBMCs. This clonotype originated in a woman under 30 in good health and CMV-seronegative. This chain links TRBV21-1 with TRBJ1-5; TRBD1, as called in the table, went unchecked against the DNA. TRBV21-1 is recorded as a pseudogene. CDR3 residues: CASSSSGTAINQPQHF. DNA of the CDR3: TGTGCCAGCAGCTCCTCCGGGACAGCCATCAATCAGCCCCAGCATTTT.